This T cell receptor beta chain was recorded in a study of neoadjuvant nivolumab and ipilimumab in lung cancer. Overall study findings and caveats: From pretherapy to surgery, tumor richness and clonality rose with dual therapy.

On this clone: Its antigen is not identified. Sequence at one end of the junction differs from germline and may be a read error.

This CDR3 comprises 14 residues. CDR1 is SSHAT, CDR2 FNYEAQ, per germline (reference sequence). The data were produced by immunoSEQ multiplex PCR, yet TCRdb's version contains in-frame clones alone and is incomplete. The sample lists under 50,000 clones, about 89% occurring once. The sample was blood, taken before neoadjuvant nivolumab, alone or with ipilimumab. The clonotype was recovered from an adult with non-small cell lung cancer. Some clones in this sample may be carry-over from other donors' samples. The V and J genes are TRBV7-7 and TRBJ2-7, with 8 bases identical to TRBD2. In DNA, the CDR3 is TGTGCTAGCAGTAAGCGGGGGCTAAGGGACGAGCAGTACTTC. Amino acid sequence: CASSKRGLRDEQYF.